One and the same sample provided the 28 T cell receptor beta chains below, sequenced in a study of PD-1 blockade in classical Hodgkin lymphoma. Repertoires were generated with immunoSEQ multiplex PCR, while TCRdb's copy carries only in-frame clones and drops some. The repertoire holds nearly 35,000 clones, around nine tenths seen once, with around 0.21% in the top ten. Time point defined: newly diagnosed, previously untreated cHL patient sample. Starting with thawed PBMCs, CD4+ T cells were purified by magnetic negative selection. Sequencing used CD4+ T cells from blood. The receptor source for this set is a human donor with classical Hodgkin lymphoma.

The V gene is TRBV10-2, the J gene TRBJ2-5; D gene ambiguous. This CDR3 contains 14 residues. CDR1 WSHSY and CDR2 SAAADI come from the germline V gene. V lost 2 bases to trimming and J lost 5 bases, with 12 bases between them. The CDR3 nucleotides are TGCGCCAGCAGTGAGATTTGGTCCCCGGAGACCCAGTACTTC. Its protein is CASSEIWSPETQYF.

The gene calls are TRBV28 and TRBJ1-4; a weak D match, TRBD1 (5 bases). Germline V gene sequence: CDR1 MDHEN, CDR2 SYDVKM. V was pared by 6 bases and J by 0 bases, with 14 bases between. This CDR3 comprises 16 residues. Here the CDR3 reads CASRGLSPSTNEKLFF. The CDR3 DNA is TGTGCCAGCAGGGGACTGAGTCCCTCAACTAATGAAAAACTGTTTTTT.

The gene calls are TRBV7-8 and TRBJ2-7; 7 positions match TRBD1. The CDR3 runs 17 residues. The germline gives CDR1 SGHVS, CDR2 FQNEAQ. Trimming removed 1 base from V and 0 bases from J; junction bases left unmatched: 9. The CDR3 bases are TGTGCCAGCAGCTTAGTAGTAAGGGACAGAAGCTCCTACGAGCAGTACTTC. It specifies CASSLVVRDRSSYEQYF.

The rearrangement uses TRBV11-2 and TRBJ2-5; 7 bases are shared with TRBD2. Germline V CDR1 and CDR2: SGHAT, FQNNGV. Trimming removed 5 bases from V and 1 base from J; junction bases left unmatched: 7. This CDR3 comprises 15 residues. Here the CDR3 reads CASSPAGNFQETQYF. The CDR3 bases are TGTGCCAGCAGCCCAGCGGGAAACTTCCAAGAGACCCAGTACTTC.

V gene TRBV7-2 combines with J gene TRBJ1-1; tentatively, D is TRBD1 (5 bases). The CDR3 runs 17 residues. The germline CDR1 and CDR2 sequences are SGHTA and FQGNSA. V shed 5 bases and J shed 0 bases, with 19 bases lying between them. The CDR3 DNA is TGTGCCAGCAGCAACGGGGCACAGCGGTTAATGAACACTGAAGCTTTCTTT. This encodes CASSNGAQRLMNTEAFF.

The V call is TRBV19, the J call TRBJ1-2; D is unresolved. The CDR3 runs 12 residues. Germline CDR1 is LNHDA and CDR2 is SQIVND (reference sequence). The V end was cut by 4 bases, the J end by 8 bases, with 11 bases between. The CDR3 reads CASSTQAYGYTF. The CDR3 coding sequence is TGTGCCAGTAGTACCCAGGCGTACGGCTACACCTTC.

V gene TRBV7-2 combines with J gene TRBJ2-7; 11 bases agree with TRBD2. This CDR3 is built from 15 residues. Germline V gene data show CDR1 as SGHTA and CDR2 as FQGNSA. The V and J ends lost 5 bases and 7 bases, in that order; junction bases with no gene match: 10. Here the CDR3 DNA reads TGTGCCAGCAGCCGGGCCCTAGCGGGAGGAGGTGAGCAGTACTTC. Translating gives CASSRALAGGGEQYF.

This sequence joins TRBV9 and TRBJ2-7; the match to TRBD1 covers 9 bases. Germline CDR1 reads SGDLS; CDR2 reads YYNGEE. V lost 3 bases to trimming and J lost 3 bases; unmatched junction nucleotides: 10. This CDR3 is 16 amino acids long. The CDR3 region is CASSAPGTGKNYEQYF. The CDR3 DNA reads TGTGCCAGCAGCGCCCCCGGGACAGGGAAAAACTACGAGCAGTACTTC.

This rearrangement joins TRBV5-1 to TRBJ1-1; D is uncertain. The CDR3 runs 13 residues. The germline V and J ends were trimmed by 5 bases and 10 bases, with 18 bases remaining between them. Germline values: CDR1 SGHRS, CDR2 YFSETQ. CDR3 sequence: CASRIDPTSGAFF. CDR3 DNA: TGCGCCAGCAGGATAGACCCGACTTCAGGAGCTTTCTTT. Drawing the rest from reference TRBV5-1 and TRBJ1-1, the complete variable domain is KAGVTQTPRYLIKTRGQQVTLSCSPISGHRSVSWYQQTPGQGLQFLFEYFSETQRNKGNFPGRFSGRQFSNSRSEMNVSTLELGDSALYLCASRIDPTSGAFFGQGTRLTVV.

The chain combines TRBV9 with TRBJ2-7; D perhaps matches TRBD2 (6 bases). The V gene lost 2 bases and the J gene lost 0 bases, with 15 bases spanning the gap. Germline V gives CDR1 SGDLS, CDR2 YYNGEE. This CDR3 region has 16 residues. The CDR3 nucleotides read TGTGCCAGCAGCGTGATGGGAAGCGGGCCCTCCTACGAGCAGTACTTC. This sequence encodes CASSVMGSGPSYEQYF.

The chain employs TRBV28 and TRBJ2-1; TRBD1 matches at 9 bases. The V and J ends lost 7 bases and 5 bases, in that order; junction bases with no gene match: 12. CDR3 length: 16 amino acids. Per germline, CDR1 MDHEN and CDR2 SYDVKM. The chain's CDR3 is CASTWVRTGVNNEQFF. The CDR3 nucleotides read TGTGCCAGCACCTGGGTGAGGACAGGGGTAAACAATGAGCAGTTCTTC.

The chain combines TRBV7-9 with TRBJ2-5, with a weak D call TRBD2 (5 bases). Germline assignment: CDR1 SEHNR and CDR2 FQNEAQ (reference sequence). CDR3 length equals 15 residues. V lost 2 bases, J lost 2 bases, and 12 bases lay in between. CDR3 residues: CASSLTGLPQETQYF. The CDR3 DNA sequence: TGTGCCAGCAGCTTAACCGGACTGCCACAAGAGACCCAGTACTTC.

This chain uses TRBV4-3 with TRBJ2-7; D unclear. The CDR3 loop spans 16 amino acids. Germline V lookup: CDR1 LGHNA, CDR2 YSLEER. The V end lost 1 base, the J end lost 2 bases, and 15 bases lay between the germline ends. The CDR3 nucleotides read TGCGCCAGCAGCCAAGTGCACCGAGCGATTCCCTACGAGCAGTACTTC. Encoded protein: CASSQVHRAIPYEQYF.

The chain carries TRBV4-3 and TRBJ2-1; D gene unclear. Germline CDR1 and CDR2: LGHNA and YSLEER. Trimming pared 2 bases from V and 9 bases from J, leaving 14 bases between. The CDR3 extends over 14 amino acids. In nucleotides, the CDR3 is TGCGCCAGCAGCCAATCTTTAATAGCAGGTGAGCAGTTCTTC. Protein: CASSQSLIAGEQFF.

This chain links TRBV5-4 with TRBJ2-3; TRBD1 matches 8 bases. With 4 bases clipped from V and 1 base from J, the junction kept 2 bases outside the gene matches. The V gene's germline CDR1 is SGHNT and CDR2 YYREEE (reference sequence). CDR3 length: 14 amino acids. Here the CDR3 DNA reads TGTGCCAGCAGCCCGGACAGGGGCACAGATACGCAGTATTTT. Its protein product is CASSPDRGTDTQYF. The full variable domain, completed using reference TRBV5-4 and TRBJ2-3, is ETGVTQSPTHLIKTRGQQVTLRCSSQSGHNTVSWYQQALGQGPQFIFQYYREEENGRGNFPPRFSGLQFPNYSSELNVNALELDDSALYLCASSPDRGTDTQYFGPGTRLTVL.

V gene TRBV29-1 combines with J gene TRBJ2-7; 7 nucleotides align to TRBD2. The CDR3 totals 13 residues. In germline, CDR1 is SQVTM, CDR2 ANQGSEA. Trimming at V came to 5 bases and at J to 4 bases, leaving 8 bases not matched to a gene. Written as DNA, the CDR3 is TGCAGCGTTTCCCGCGGGACTAATTACGAGCAGTACTTC. Encoded protein: CSVSRGTNYEQYF.

The chain carries TRBV5-6 and TRBJ2-7; no clear D gene. Germline CDR1 is SGHDT and CDR2 is YYEEEE. CDR3 length: 11 amino acids. V was cut by 0 bases and J by 5 bases, with 3 bases left in between. The CDR3 sequence: CASSLEDEQYF. DNA for the CDR3: TGTGCCAGCAGCTTGGAGGACGAGCAGTACTTC.

The CDR3 region has the DNA TGTGCCAGCAGTGAACGAGGGGGCAATCAGCCCCAGCATTTT. This codes for CASSERGGNQPQHF. The genes are TRBV2 and TRBJ1-5; tentative D call: TRBD1 (5 bases). The germline V and J ends were trimmed by 2 bases and 2 bases, with 7 bases remaining between them. From germline, CDR1 is SNHLY and CDR2 FYNNEI. The CDR3 is made up of 14 amino acids.

The gene calls are TRBV11-2 and TRBJ1-3; D uncertain. The CDR3 contains 16 residues. Germline V gives CDR1 SGHAT, CDR2 FQNNGV. V was pared by 5 bases and J by 3 bases, with 17 bases between. CDR3 amino acids: CASSPVEKLYGNTIYF. CDR3 DNA sequence: TGTGCCAGCAGCCCCGTCGAGAAACTTTATGGAAACACCATATATTTT.

CDR3 bases: TGTGCCATCAGCTATCAGGGAGACACCGGGGAGCTGTTTTTT. This sequence encodes CAISYQGDTGELFF. The chain links TRBV10-3 to TRBJ2-2; either TRBD1 or TRBD2 may fit D (5 bases each). Germline CDR1 and CDR2: ENHRY and SYGVKD. This CDR3 comprises 14 residues. Trimming pared 6 bases from V and 3 bases from J, leaving 11 bases between.

The J gene is TRBJ1-1, the V gene TRBV5-6, with unresolved D. The CDR3 contains 15 residues. Trimming cost V 0 bases and J 0 bases, with 9 bases left between them. Germline-derived CDR1 and CDR2 are SGHDT and YYEEEE. The CDR3 protein is CASSLAGLLNTEAFF. The CDR3 coding sequence is TGTGCCAGCAGCTTGGCCGGGCTTTTGAACACTGAAGCTTTCTTT.

The rearrangement links TRBV4-1 to TRBJ2-1, with 15 bases that match TRBD2. V lost 1 base, J lost 6 bases, and 7 bases stayed unmatched. In germline, CDR1 is MGHRA, CDR2 YSYEKL. The CDR3 extends over 18 amino acids. CDR3 nucleotide sequence: TGCGCCAGCAGCCAAGTAGACTTGGGACTAGCGGGAGGCAATGAGCAGTTCTTC. Its protein is CASSQVDLGLAGGNEQFF.

The chain couples TRBV7-9 to TRBJ1-6, with D possibly matching TRBD1 (6 bases). CDR3 length: 15 amino acids. Trimming took off 2 bases at V and 8 bases at J, with 13 bases between the two ends. Germline assignment: CDR1 SEHNR and CDR2 FQNEAQ (reference sequence). CDR3 bases: TGTGCCAGCAGCTTACGTGGCAGGGGAGATTCACCCCTCCACTTT. It translates to CASSLRGRGDSPLHF.

In the case of this clone: An end of the junction does not agree with germline; a read error may underlie this. The rearrangement uses TRBV28 and TRBJ2-7; D possibly uses TRBD1 or TRBD2 (5 bases each). This CDR3 spans 13 amino acids. Germline values: CDR1 MDHEN, CDR2 SYDVKM. CDR3 DNA sequence: TGTGCCAGCAGTTTAGGTCCAGGGAGAGATGAGGAGTTC. Amino acids: CASSLGPGRDEEF.

The chain has TRBV11-1 and TRBJ1-6, with D unclear. V was pared by 4 bases and J by 4 bases, with 14 bases between. The germline V gene encodes CDR1 SGHAT and CDR2 FQDESV (reference sequence). This CDR3 is built from 16 residues. This chain's CDR3 is CASSWETGRYNSPLHF. CDR3 bases: TGTGCCAGCAGCTGGGAAACCGGGCGTTATAATTCACCCCTCCACTTT.

The rearrangement uses TRBV5-4 and TRBJ2-5; the D gene could be TRBD1 or TRBD2 (7 bases each). The ends were cut back, 3 bases at V and 5 bases at J, with 11 bases in the middle. CDR3 length: 13 amino acids. CDR1 and CDR2 (germline): SGHNT, YYREEE (reference sequence). The CDR3 protein is CASSSRGGETQYF. The DNA of the CDR3 is TGTGCCAGCAGCTCCAGGGGGGGGGAGACCCAGTACTTC.

This clone was found once. The J gene is TRBJ1-1, the V gene TRBV4-1; tentative D call: TRBD1 (5 bases). V lost 1 base, J lost 2 bases, and 8 bases lay in between. The CDR3 loop spans 14 amino acids. Germline V gene sequence: CDR1 MGHRA, CDR2 YSYEKL. For the CDR3, the DNA is TGCGCCAGCAGCCAAGTTGACAGAAACACTGAAGCTTTCTTT. Translation: CASSQVDRNTEAFF.

The chain has TRBV29-1 and TRBJ2-3; 9 bases fit TRBD2. Germline lookup yields CDR1 SQVTM and CDR2 ANQGSEA. The CDR3 is 15 amino acids. Losses at the gene ends were 1 base for V and 2 bases for J; bases not matched to a gene: 4. CDR3 region: CSVEGLAGPTDTQYF. The CDR3 nucleotides read TGCAGCGTTGAAGGCCTAGCGGGACCCACAGATACGCAGTATTTT.